Shown below are 21 T cell receptor beta chains from a single sample sequenced in a study of blood T cell repertoires in COVID-19. Some clones are missing from TCRdb's copy, which holds only in-frame ones; the method was immunoSEQ multiplex PCR. The table has about 70,000 clones, roughly 86% seen once. Material: peripheral blood. The receptors were gathered from a woman aged 60-75 years with acute or convalescent COVID-19.

This clone has a single count. V is TRBV28 and J is TRBJ2-5; 10 bases agree with TRBD2. The CDR3 runs to 17 residues. From germline, CDR1 is MDHEN and CDR2 SYDVKM. Germline trimming cut 5 bases from V and 2 bases from J; bases unmatched to any gene: 11. For the CDR3, the DNA is TGTGCCAGCAGTCCTGCCCGCCTAGCGGGGGCGCAAGAGACCCAGTACTTC. Translated: CASSPARLAGAQETQYF.

V gene TRBV23-1 combines with J gene TRBJ2-5, with 10 bases that match TRBD1. TRBV23-1 is an open reading frame, and its role is uncertain. With V trimmed by 0 bases and J by 5 bases, 6 bases remained unmatched. CDR3 length: 16 residues. Here the CDR3 DNA reads TGCGCCAGCAGTCAATCGAGACAGGGGGCGCGGGAGACCCAGTACTTC. It specifies CASSQSRQGARETQYF.

The chain joins TRBV6-4 to TRBJ2-1; a possible D gene is TRBD1 (6 bases). The V end was cut by 6 bases, the J end by 4 bases, with 16 bases between. This CDR3 is 15 amino acids long. Germline values: CDR1 MRHNA, CDR2 SNTAGT. DNA of the CDR3: TGTGCCAGCAGCACCTCAGGGGAAGGATACAATGAGCAGTTCTTC. It specifies CASSTSGEGYNEQFF.

This chain links TRBV11-3 with TRBJ2-1; 7 bases are a match to TRBD2. With V trimmed by 1 base and J by 10 bases, 7 bases remained unmatched. Germline V gives CDR1 SGHNT, CDR2 YENEEA. The CDR3 covers 14 residues. Here the CDR3 reads CASSLGDGGGEQFF. In DNA form, the CDR3 reads TGTGCCAGCAGCTTAGGTGATGGGGGAGGGGAGCAGTTCTTC. Supplemented by reference TRBV11-3 and TRBJ2-1, the full variable domain reads EAGVVQSPRYKIIEKKQPVAFWCNPISGHNTLYWYLQNLGQGPELLIRYENEEAVDDSQLPKDRFSAERLKGVDSTLKIQPAELGDSAVYLCASSLGDGGGEQFFGPGTRLTVL.

The V call is TRBV6-5, the J call TRBJ2-7, with 9 bases matching TRBD1. The CDR3 is 15 residues long. V gave up 5 bases and J gave up 1 base; unmatched junction bases: 6. Germline CDR1 is MNHEY and CDR2 is SVGAGI. The CDR3 region has the DNA TGTGCCAGCAGTCCCAGGGGGACAGGGTCCTACGAGCAGTACTTC. Amino acids: CASSPRGTGSYEQYF.

The rearrangement joins TRBV7-2 to TRBJ2-1; 9 positions agree with TRBD2. Germline assignment: CDR1 SGHTA and CDR2 FQGNSA. After removal of 1 base from V and 5 bases from J, the junction contained 3 bases not matched to a gene. The CDR3 is 15 amino acids. CDR3 in amino acids: CASSLESGGHNEQFF. The CDR3 coding sequence is TGTGCCAGCAGCTTAGAAAGCGGGGGGCACAATGAGCAGTTCTTC.

The rearrangement uses TRBV3-1 (or the pseudogene TRBV3-2) and TRBJ1-6; no reliable D call. The germline V gene encodes CDR1 LGHDT and CDR2 YNNKEL (reference sequence). The ends were cut back, 1 base at V and 9 bases at J, with 16 bases in the middle. The CDR3 is made up of 16 amino acids. The CDR3 sequence: CASSQGAGWYGSPLHF. The DNA for the CDR3 is TGTGCCAGCAGCCAAGGGGCGGGATGGTACGGTTCACCCCTCCACTTT.

The V call is TRBV19, the J call TRBJ2-1; possibly TRBD2 for D (5 bases). The CDR3 loop spans 13 amino acids. Trimming shortened V by 10 bases and J by 3 bases, and 13 bases separated the two germline ends. Germline CDR1 and CDR2: LNHDA and SQIVND (reference sequence). The chain's CDR3 is CATRESFYNEQFF. The CDR3 region has the DNA TGTGCCACAAGGGAGTCTTTCTACAATGAGCAGTTCTTC.

The rearrangement uses TRBV5-1 and TRBJ2-5; perhaps TRBD2 as D (6 bases). The CDR3 is 14 residues long. V was clipped by 2 bases and J by 0 bases, with 8 bases between them. Germline V gene data show CDR1 as SGHRS and CDR2 as YFSETQ. The CDR3 loop reads CASSFRGYQETQYF. CDR3 bases: TGCGCCAGCAGCTTCCGGGGGTACCAAGAGACCCAGTACTTC. Drawing the rest from reference TRBV5-1 and TRBJ2-5, the complete variable domain is KAGVTQTPRYLIKTRGQQVTLSCSPISGHRSVSWYQQTPGQGLQFLFEYFSETQRNKGNFPGRFSGRQFSNSRSEMNVSTLELGDSALYLCASSFRGYQETQYFGPGTRLLVL.

The chain has TRBV28 and TRBJ2-6; weak D call: TRBD2 (7 bases). V gave up 7 bases and J gave up 0 bases, with 10 bases separating them. The CDR3 consists of 15 residues. CDR1 is MDHEN, CDR2 SYDVKM, per germline. The chain's CDR3 is CASMGGGSGANVLTF. The DNA of the CDR3 is TGTGCCAGCATGGGAGGGGGCTCTGGGGCCAACGTCCTGACTTTC.

The chain uses TRBV3-1 (or the pseudogene TRBV3-2) and TRBJ1-5; TRBD1 aligns across 8 bases. The CDR3 totals 13 residues. Germline V gene lookup returns CDR1 LGHDT and CDR2 YNNKEL (reference sequence). V trimming: 4 bases; J trimming: 5 bases; junction bases outside the gene matches: 1. The CDR3 here is CASSPDRDQPQHF. Written as DNA, the CDR3 is TGTGCCAGCAGCCCGGACAGGGATCAGCCCCAGCATTTT.

This clone was detected a few times. This sequence joins TRBV4-1 and TRBJ1-3; D unclear. The CDR3 extends over 15 amino acids. Trimming removed 1 base from V and 2 bases from J, with 9 bases in between. Germline CDR1 and CDR2: MGHRA and YSYEKL. The DNA for the CDR3 is TGCGCCAGCAGCCAAGGACTTTTAGCTGGAAACACCATATATTTT. Amino acid sequence: CASSQGLLAGNTIYF.

The chain joins TRBV2 to TRBJ1-5, with D possibly being TRBD1 (6 bases). Trimming stripped 6 bases from V and 0 bases from J, with 12 bases between. Germline values: CDR1 SNHLY, CDR2 FYNNEI. The CDR3 length is 15 residues. The CDR3 reads CASSMDSNSNQPQHF. The DNA for the CDR3 is TGTGCCAGCAGCATGGACAGTAATAGCAATCAGCCCCAGCATTTT.

This clone was seen just once. The V gene is TRBV4-1, the J gene TRBJ2-5; 9 bases fit TRBD2. After removal of 2 bases from V and 0 bases from J, the junction contained 13 bases not matched to a gene. The germline V gene encodes CDR1 MGHRA and CDR2 YSYEKL. The CDR3 runs to 19 residues. CDR3 region: CASSQTGRLTSGYQETQYF. The CDR3 nucleotides read TGCGCCAGCAGCCAAACGGGGAGGTTGACTAGCGGATACCAAGAGACCCAGTACTTC.

The chain carries TRBV3-1 (or the pseudogene TRBV3-2) and TRBJ2-5; D unresolved. The CDR3 spans 15 residues. Trimming removed 0 bases from V and 5 bases from J, with 13 bases in between. Germline V lookup: CDR1 LGHDT, CDR2 YNNKEL (reference sequence). CDR3 protein: CASSQDQVVGETQYF. CDR3 nucleotides: TGTGCCAGCAGCCAAGATCAGGTAGTCGGTGAGACCCAGTACTTC.

CDR3 sequence reads: CASSSGTRNTGELFF. CDR3 nucleotides: TGTGCCAGCAGCTCCGGGACACGAAACACCGGGGAGCTGTTTTTT. J is TRBJ2-2 and V is TRBV28, with a tentative D call TRBD1 (6 bases). V dropped 6 bases and J dropped 2 bases, with 13 bases sitting between them. Germline V gene sequence: CDR1 MDHEN, CDR2 SYDVKM. This CDR3 region has 15 residues.

This clone was observed once. This chain connects TRBV27 to TRBJ1-2, with D possibly TRBD1 on 5 matching bases. From germline, CDR1 is MNHEY and CDR2 SMNVEV (reference sequence). The V end lost 4 bases, the J end lost 4 bases, and 10 bases lay between the germline ends. The CDR3 spans 13 residues. CDR3 bases: TGTGCCAGCAGTTCTGGTCAGGGCTATGGCTACACCTTC. Translated, it gives CASSSGQGYGYTF.

The chain has TRBV19 and TRBJ2-2, with 13 bases identical to TRBD2. Per the germline V gene, CDR1 is LNHDA and CDR2 is SQIVND (reference sequence). The CDR3 sequence is 17 residues long. V lost 10 bases, J lost 1 base, and 9 bases stayed unmatched. CDR3 residues: CATSGTSGAENTGELFF. The CDR3 DNA follows: TGTGCCACTTCCGGGACTAGCGGGGCCGAGAACACCGGGGAGCTGTTTTTT.

The V call is TRBV7-2, the J call TRBJ2-2; no clear D gene. Germline V gives CDR1 SGHTA, CDR2 FQGNSA. The CDR3 runs 15 residues. The V end was cut by 4 bases, the J end by 1 base, with 10 bases between. CDR3 coding DNA: TGTGCCAGCAGCTCCCCGACACAGAACACCGGGGAGCTGTTTTTT. Its protein is CASSSPTQNTGELFF.

The rearrangement uses TRBV7-9 and TRBJ2-2, with D possibly matching TRBD1 (5 bases). The V and J ends lost 1 base and 1 base respectively, with 10 bases between them. The CDR3 has 16 amino acids. Germline CDR1 and CDR2: SEHNR and FQNEAQ (reference sequence). The CDR3 DNA is TGTGCCAGCAGCTTAGTATCAGGGTTGAACACCGGGGAGCTGTTTTTT. Its protein is CASSLVSGLNTGELFF.

The chain carries TRBV12-3 or TRBV12-4 and TRBJ2-3; D might be TRBD1 (6 bases). Trimming stripped 11 bases from V and 6 bases from J, with 12 bases between. This CDR3 is built from 11 residues. This CDR3 reads CAASRGDTQYF. DNA of the CDR3: TGTGCCGCCTCAAGGGGGGATACGCAGTATTTT.